The 18 T cell receptor beta chains below were found in one sample sequenced in a study of post-analysis software for immune sequencing data. Prepared TCR beta cDNA libraries contained unique molecular identifiers. TCRdb called the PCR reads again in MiXCR, with one record for every CDR3 protein. The top ten clones hold approximately 3.6% of a sample with about 190,000 distinct CDR3 sequences, 29% of them seen once. Study conclusions and caveats: Five TRBV segments, including TRBV5-6, TRBV5-1 and TRBV20-1, were more frequent in patients than controls.

The antigens these receptors bind are not known. Sequenced sample: blood. These receptors came from a girl aged 2-17 years with multiple sclerosis.

This clonotype occurred many times. The V and J genes are TRBV12-3 or TRBV12-4 and TRBJ2-1; TRBD2 aligns across 15 bases. The length of the CDR3 is 16 residues. The J segment lost 6 bases and the V segment lost 6 bases, leaving 6 bases of the junction unmatched. As DNA, the CDR3 is TGTGCCAGCAGGCACGGGACTAGCGGGGGGAGCAATGAGCAGTTCTTC. This codes for CASRHGTSGGSNEQFF.

Concerning this clonotype: This may arise from a read error, as a much more abundant clone is one base away. The V and J genes are TRBV4-1 and TRBJ2-1; D possibly matches TRBD1 or TRBD2 (5 bases each). The CDR3 runs 15 residues. Germline CDR1 MGHRA, CDR2 YSYEKL. V was trimmed by 4 bases and J by 0 bases, leaving 10 bases between them. CDR3 coding DNA: TGCGCCAGCAGCCCGGGACGGCCCTCCTACAATGAGCAGTTCTTC. Amino acids: CASSPGRPSYNEQFF.

V and J are TRBV5-1 and TRBJ2-1, with a weak D call TRBD1 (6 bases). The germline V and J ends were trimmed by 0 bases and 6 bases, with 10 bases remaining between them. This CDR3 is built from 14 residues. Germline lookup yields CDR1 SGHRS and CDR2 YFSETQ. The CDR3 DNA follows: TGCGCCAGCAGCTTGGCCGGACAGTTCAATGAGCAGTTCTTC. Protein: CASSLAGQFNEQFF.

Only a few counts were recorded for this clonotype. The genes are TRBV28 and TRBJ1-5; weak D call: TRBD1 (5 bases). CDR1 is MDHEN and CDR2 is SYDVKM in the germline V gene. The ends were cut back, 4 bases at V and 4 bases at J, with 14 bases in the middle. The CDR3 sequence is 15 residues long. The CDR3 coding sequence is TGTGCCAGCAGTTCCCCGGGGCCCCGAAATCAGCCCCAGCATTTT. Translating it yields CASSSPGPRNQPQHF.

J is TRBJ2-7 and V is TRBV7-2, with TRBD1 identical over 9 bases. This CDR3 comprises 16 residues. Looked up from germline, CDR1 is SGHTA and CDR2 is FQGNSA. Losses at the gene ends were 4 bases for V and 7 bases for J; bases not matched to a gene: 14. The CDR3 spells CASSSTRDRDYLEQYF. The CDR3 DNA reads TGTGCCAGCAGCTCTACCCGGGACAGGGATTATTTAGAGCAGTACTTC.

This clonotype occurred a few times. V gene TRBV7-8 combines with J gene TRBJ2-1; D gene uncertain. Germline V gene lookup returns CDR1 SGHVS and CDR2 FQNEAQ. CDR3 length: 14 residues. Between the trimmed V and J ends, which lost 1 base and 9 bases, there was a span of 13 bases. CDR3 nucleotides: TGTGCCAGCAGCTTAGTACCGTCGGTCGTTGAGCAGTTCTTC. As protein: CASSLVPSVVEQFF.

This clonotype was counted many times. The chain combines TRBV25-1 with TRBJ2-1; TRBD2 aligns across 7 bases. The CDR3 consists of 16 residues. Per the germline V gene, CDR1 is MGHDK and CDR2 is SYGVNS. Trimming took 1 base from V and 3 from J; bases not matched to a gene: 6. CDR3 residues: CASSEFAGAGYNEQFF. The CDR3 DNA is TGTGCCAGCAGTGAATTCGCGGGAGCAGGCTACAATGAGCAGTTCTTC.

This clonotype was counted a few times. This sequence joins TRBV29-1 and TRBJ1-1; D is undetermined. The CDR3 is 10 residues long. Trimming took off 3 bases at V and 6 bases at J, with 5 bases between the two ends. Per the germline V gene, CDR1 is SQVTM and CDR2 is ANQGSEA. For the CDR3, the DNA is TGCAGCGTTGAGTTCCCTGAAGCTTTCTTT. Amino acids: CSVEFPEAFF.

This clonotype was detected many times. V and J are TRBV7-9 and TRBJ1-1; 8 nucleotides match TRBD1. CDR3 length: 17 residues. Germline V gene lookup returns CDR1 SEHNR and CDR2 FQNEAQ (reference sequence). Unmatched junction bases numbered 16, after V lost 4 bases and J lost 6 bases. CDR3 nucleotide sequence: TGTGCCAGCAGCTCCCACGACATACAGGGGGTGAGGGCTGAAGCTTTCTTT. Amino acid sequence: CASSSHDIQGVRAEAFF.

This chain uses TRBV6-1 with TRBJ1-1; D gene ambiguous. Trimming left V 7 bases short and J 7 bases short, with 7 bases between. Germline V CDR1 and CDR2: MNHNS, SASEGT. The CDR3 has 10 amino acids. CDR3 sequence: CASIWGEAFF. As DNA, the CDR3 is TGTGCCAGCATTTGGGGTGAAGCTTTCTTT.

This clonotype came up many times. The chain employs TRBV12-3 or TRBV12-4 and TRBJ1-2, with a weak D call TRBD1 (6 bases). Trimming removed 8 bases from V and 2 bases from J, with 24 bases in between. The CDR3 contains 17 residues. Here the CDR3 DNA reads TGTGCCAGCCAAGAGTTTTCCGAGCCCGACAGGAACTATGGCTACACCTTC. Encoded protein: CASQEFSEPDRNYGYTF.

This clonotype was counted a single time. The V call is TRBV20-1, the J call TRBJ2-2, with 12 bases identical to TRBD2. With 6 bases clipped from V and 7 bases from J, the junction kept 9 bases outside the gene matches. CDR3 length: 15 amino acids. The germline V gene encodes CDR1 DFQATT and CDR2 SNEGSKA (reference sequence). As DNA, the CDR3 is TGCAGTGCGAATCCCCTAGCGGGAGGGGGCGGGGAGCTGTTTTTT. As protein: CSANPLAGGGGELFF.

This clonotype was picked up a small number of times. This chain joins TRBV30 and TRBJ2-6; D call uncertain. The germline V and J ends were trimmed by 0 bases and 0 bases, with 3 bases remaining between them. Germline-derived CDR1 and CDR2 are GTSNPN and SVGIG (reference sequence). This CDR3 region has 14 residues. In DNA, the CDR3 is TGTGCCTGGAGTGTCCGCTCTGGGGCCAACGTCCTGACTTTC. It is translated as CAWSVRSGANVLTF.

Worth noting for this clonotype: A read error may produce the germline difference seen at one junction end. This chain joins TRBV10-3 and TRBJ1-1; 9 nucleotides line up with TRBD1. CDR1 is ENHRY, CDR2 SYGVKD, per germline. The CDR3 is 18 residues long. The CDR3 DNA follows: TGCGCCGCCGAACAGGGGGCAGAGGATACGGGGGTGAACACTGAAGCTTTCTTT. Translated, it gives CAAEQGAEDTGVNTEAFF.

This chain links TRBV6-4 with TRBJ1-5, with 8 bases matching TRBD1. Germline V CDR1 and CDR2: MRHNA, SNTAGT. CDR3 size: 15 residues. Trimming took 10 bases from V and 1 from J; bases not matched to a gene: 9. The CDR3, as DNA: TGTGCCAAAACCAAGGGACAGGCGAGCAATCAGCCCCAGCATTTT. It translates to CAKTKGQASNQPQHF.

The J gene is TRBJ2-1, the V gene TRBV5-1; the D gene is possibly TRBD1 (5 bases). Trimming shortened V by 0 bases and J by 7 bases, and 14 bases separated the two germline ends. The CDR3 covers 15 residues. CDR1 and CDR2 from the germline V gene are SGHRS and YFSETQ. The CDR3 DNA reads as TGCGCCAGCAGCTTGGTTTGGCAGGGCTCGAATGAGCAGTTCTTC. Protein sequence: CASSLVWQGSNEQFF.

This clonotype occurred many times. The chain joins TRBV20-1 to TRBJ2-5, with 11 bases aligning to TRBD2. This CDR3 has 15 residues. V dropped 6 bases and J dropped 4; count of bases not matched to a gene: 10. Germline V CDR1 and CDR2: DFQATT, SNEGSKA (reference sequence). CDR3 bases: TGCAGTGCCGCTCCTAGCGGGAGGCGTGGAGAGACCCAGTACTTC. Residues: CSAAPSGRRGETQYF.

The chain joins TRBV29-1 to TRBJ1-1, with TRBD1 matching over 7 bases. Trimming at V came to 6 bases and at J to 3 bases, leaving 7 bases not matched to a gene. The CDR3 contains 13 residues. CDR1 and CDR2 from the germline V gene are SQVTM and ANQGSEA. CDR3: CSVETGTDTEAFF. CDR3 bases: TGCAGCGTGGAAACCGGGACAGACACTGAAGCTTTCTTT.